This T cell receptor beta chain was observed in a study of CD8 T cells in Susac syndrome. RNA in amounts of roughly 0.45 to 1 ug was reverse transcribed with random hexamers. An immunoSEQ multiplex PCR amplified TCR beta CDR3 over 54 Vbeta and 13 Jbeta. TCRdb re-called the immunoSEQ multiplex PCR reads through MiXCR, storing one row per CDR3 protein. The sample carries over 350,000 distinct CDR3 sequences, 85% recorded once. This clonotype has just a few counts. High-throughput TCR beta sequencing covered peripheral CD8+ and CD4+ T cells. TEMRA cells were FACS-enriched, and CD8+ and CD4+ T cells were isolated negatively. The CDR3 extends over 13 amino acids. Germline values: CDR1 MNHEY, CDR2 SMNVEV (reference sequence). The V and J ends lost 3 bases and 4 bases respectively, with 10 bases between them.

Material: CD8+ T cells from PBMCs. This sequence originates from a human donor with multiple sclerosis. The genes are TRBV27 and TRBJ2-7; D possibly corresponds to TRBD1 (5 bases). CDR3: CASSLTEQYEQYF. CDR3 nucleotide sequence: TGTGCCAGCAGTTTGACAGAACAGTACGAGCAGTACTTC.